One sample yielded the 14 T cell receptor beta chains listed below, sequenced in a study of cytomegalovirus exposure and HLA in healthy donors. A multiplex PCR was run with 60 Vbeta primers and 13 Jbeta primers. Using immunoSEQ multiplex PCR, the repertoire was profiled, and TCRdb retains in-frame clones only, with some absent. The data show around 180,000 clones, with 65% to 85% seen just once and approximately 6% held by the top ten. The sequenced sample consisted of PBMCs. Receptors originate from a young woman in good health and CMV-seropositive.

Of note for this clone: The sample has other DNA sequences that encode this CDR3 too. The J gene is TRBJ1-1, the V gene TRBV7-9; no definite D call. Trimming left V 5 bases short and J 1 base short, with 11 bases between. This CDR3 has 14 residues. Germline CDR1 and CDR2: SEHNR and FQNEAQ (reference sequence). DNA of the CDR3: TGTGCCAGCAGCCTCGGGTCGACGAACACTGAAGCTTTCTTT. This gives the protein CASSLGSTNTEAFF.

The chain combines TRBV7-8 with TRBJ1-2; 7 nucleotides align to TRBD1. Trimming took 5 bases from V and 4 from J; bases not matched to a gene: 7. Per germline, CDR1 SGHVS and CDR2 FQNEAQ. The CDR3 has 14 residues. The DNA of the CDR3 is TGTGCCAGCAGCCTCGACAGGGCCCCCTATGGCTACACCTTC. Amino acids: CASSLDRAPYGYTF.

The rearrangement uses TRBV6-1 and TRBJ2-5, with 11 positions matching TRBD2. The DNA end is a closer match to TRBJ2-7, so the J assignment may be wrong. The CDR3 spans 15 residues. Looked up from germline, CDR1 is MNHNS and CDR2 is SASEGT. The CDR3 sequence: CASSGLAGPSYEQYF. The CDR3 DNA sequence: TGTGCCAGCAGTGGACTAGCGGGGCCCTCCTACGAGCAGTACTTC.

This chain uses TRBV19 with TRBJ2-2; 7 bases align to TRBD2. Germline V lookup: CDR1 LNHDA, CDR2 SQIVND (reference sequence). The CDR3 extends over 17 amino acids. The junction had 8 bases not matched to a gene; V was cut back by 2 bases and J by 2 bases. The CDR3 DNA reads as TGTGCCAGTAGTATACGAGCGGCTAGCGGAAACACCGGGGAGCTGTTTTTT. Translated, it gives CASSIRAASGNTGELFF.

The V and J genes are TRBV19 and TRBJ2-7, with D uncertain. The CDR3 sequence is 14 residues long. Trimming removed 3 bases from V and 3 bases from J, with 12 bases in between. Germline-derived CDR1 and CDR2 are LNHDA and SQIVND (reference sequence). The CDR3 DNA follows: TGTGCCAGTAGTATCACCGGTAATTTCTACGAGCAGTACTTC. It is translated as CASSITGNFYEQYF.

The sample holds one count of this clone. The chain employs TRBV5-6 and TRBJ2-1, with TRBD2 identical over 15 bases. Trimming cost V 4 bases and J 1 base; bases outside gene matches: 6. In germline, CDR1 is SGHDT, CDR2 YYEEEE. CDR3 length equals 18 residues. DNA of the CDR3: TGTGCCAGCAGCCCCGGACTAGCGGGGGGGCCGTCCTACAATGAGCAGTTCTTC. Protein product: CASSPGLAGGPSYNEQFF.

The chain employs TRBV6-1 and TRBJ1-6, with D tentatively TRBD1 (6 bases). The CDR3 spans 14 residues. From germline, CDR1 is MNHNS and CDR2 SASEGT. The V and J ends lost 7 bases and 2 bases respectively, with 9 bases between them. CDR3 amino acids: CASNRDTYNSPLHF. The CDR3 coding sequence is TGTGCCAGCAACCGGGACACCTATAATTCACCCCTCCACTTT.

The sample holds one count of this clone. The chain is built from TRBV15 and TRBJ2-1; 10 positions agree with TRBD2. J lost 3 bases, V lost 0 bases, and 2 bases had no gene match. Per the germline V gene, CDR1 is LNHNV and CDR2 is YYDKDF (reference sequence). The CDR3 contains 16 residues. CDR3 sequence (DNA): TGTGCCACCAGCAGAGACGGGACTAGCGACTACAATGAGCAGTTCTTC. Amino acids: CATSRDGTSDYNEQFF.

The chain is built from TRBV10-3 and TRBJ1-6, with TRBD1 identical over 7 bases. CDR1 ENHRY and CDR2 SYGVKD come from the germline V gene. CDR3 length: 15 residues. The ends lost 5 bases at V and 7 bases at J; junction bases unmatched: 8. The CDR3 DNA follows: TGTGCCATCAGTCCAGACAGGGTCGGGAATTCACCCCTCCACTTT. This encodes CAISPDRVGNSPLHF.

Details on this clone: Sequence at one end of the junction differs from germline and may be a read error. The J gene is TRBJ1-1, the V gene TRBV28, with a weak D call TRBD1 (6 bases). Germline V gene sequence: CDR1 MDHEN, CDR2 SYDVKM. This CDR3 spans 12 amino acids. The CDR3, as DNA: TGTGCCAGCAGATCGGGACAAGGCCCAGCTCTCTTT. It is translated as CASRSGQGPALF.

This chain uses TRBV5-1 with TRBJ2-3; D may be TRBD2 (6 bases). Trimming left V 4 bases short and J 1 base short, with 16 bases between. This CDR3 is 16 amino acids long. Germline-derived CDR1 and CDR2 are SGHRS and YFSETQ. The CDR3 region has the DNA TGCGCCAGCAGCCTCCGAGGGACGGGGGGCACAGATACGCAGTATTTT. It yields the protein CASSLRGTGGTDTQYF.

The J gene is TRBJ2-5, the V gene TRBV9; D possibly corresponds to TRBD2 (6 bases). The CDR3 runs 14 residues. V was pared by 3 bases and J by 1 base, with 10 bases between. CDR1 is SGDLS and CDR2 is YYNGEE in the germline V gene. CDR3 in amino acids: CASSDGSGQETQYF. CDR3 coding DNA: TGTGCCAGCAGCGATGGTAGCGGCCAAGAGACCCAGTACTTC.

This clone was counted once. The chain combines TRBV6-4 with TRBJ2-1; D possibly corresponds to TRBD2 (7 bases). V was shortened by 7 bases and J by 8 bases, with 18 bases between the two germline ends. CDR3 length: 14 amino acids. The germline V gene has CDR1 MRHNA and CDR2 SNTAGT. In nucleotides, the CDR3 is TGTGCCAGCACCCAGGACGGGGGGCGGGATGAGCAGTTCTTC. As protein: CASTQDGGRDEQFF.

V usage is TRBV29-1 and J usage is TRBJ1-5; perhaps TRBD1 as D (5 bases). The CDR3 totals 12 residues. Germline V lookup: CDR1 SQVTM, CDR2 ANQGSEA. With 5 bases removed from V and 3 bases from J, the gap between germline ends came to 8 bases. The CDR3 DNA follows: TGCAGCGTTACAGGAGACAATCAGCCCCAGCATTTT. It encodes CSVTGDNQPQHF.